This T cell receptor (beta chain) was observed in a study of T cells after yellow fever vaccination. Study-wide results and limits: FACS-sorted repertoires might harbor abundant contaminating clonotypes from the bulk population. Boosting was followed by the reappearance of most primary-vaccination clones (just under 97% CD4, about 90% CD8).

V was trimmed by 0 bases and J by 4 bases, leaving 8 bases between them. The CDR3 runs to 13 residues. Germline CDR1 is SGHNT and CDR2 is YYREEE (reference sequence). This clonotype has a single count. The antigen remains unidentified. A process of 5'RACE template switching, which added a universal primer site and UMIs, was used to make TCR cDNA. TCRdb reprocessed the 5' RACE reads with MiXCR, giving one entry per CDR3 protein. Of a few hundred thousand distinct CDR3 sequences in the sample, less than 9.5% were seen once. The chain links TRBV5-4 to TRBJ2-7; D is undetermined. The sequenced sample was CD4+ T cells sorted from PBMCs, obtained 5 days after the yellow fever booster vaccination. The source is a man aged 18 to 29 who received the YFV17D yellow fever vaccine. This chain's CDR3 is CASSLGSPYEQYF. The CDR3 region has the DNA TGTGCCAGCAGCTTGGGTTCGCCTTACGAGCAGTACTTC.